This T cell receptor beta chain emerged from a study of CD8 T cells in ankylosing spondylitis. The CDR3 is 12 residues long. V was trimmed by 6 bases and J by 13 bases, leaving 18 bases between them. Study findings and constraints: Relatively rare in peripheral blood, disease-linked clones were also CD8+. Significant enrichment of disease-linked clones was reportedly seen in matched ankylosing spondylitis synovial fluid. Eight highly homologous variants formed a TCR beta motif that appeared characteristic of ankylosing spondylitis blood.

Scientists made TCR beta libraries using quantitative 5'-RACE with molecular barcodes. MiXCR, run by TCRdb on the 5' RACE reads, gives a single entry per CDR3 protein. This table has about 220,000 distinct CDR3 sequences, about 26% appearing once. A word on this clonotype: What it binds is unknown.

The sequencing input was blood, either unsorted or a sorted T cell fraction (not recorded which). This sequence originates from a male donor with ankylosing spondylitis or in good health (not recorded which). This rearrangement joins TRBV12-3 or TRBV12-4 to TRBJ1-2; unclear D gene. CDR3 in DNA: TGTGCCAGCAGACACGGCTCGGCCCCTTGCACCTTC. Its translation is CASRHGSAPCTF.